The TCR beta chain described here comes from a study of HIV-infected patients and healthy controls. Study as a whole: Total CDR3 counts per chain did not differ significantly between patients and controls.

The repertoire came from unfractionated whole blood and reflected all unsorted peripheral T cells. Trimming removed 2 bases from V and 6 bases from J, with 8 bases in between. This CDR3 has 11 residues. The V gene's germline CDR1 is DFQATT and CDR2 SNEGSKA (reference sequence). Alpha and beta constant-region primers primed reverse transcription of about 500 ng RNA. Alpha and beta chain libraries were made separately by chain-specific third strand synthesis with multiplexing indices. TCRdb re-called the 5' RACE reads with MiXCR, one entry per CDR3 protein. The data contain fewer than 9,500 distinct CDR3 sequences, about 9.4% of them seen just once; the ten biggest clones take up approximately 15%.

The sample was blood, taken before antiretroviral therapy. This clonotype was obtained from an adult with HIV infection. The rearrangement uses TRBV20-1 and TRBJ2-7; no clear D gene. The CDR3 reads CSARNPPEQYF. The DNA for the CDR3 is TGCAGTGCTAGAAACCCTCCCGAGCAGTACTTC.